These T cell receptor beta chains were read from a single sample in a study of T cell repertoires in cytomegalovirus infection. TCRdb processed the reads anew with MiXCR; each CDR3 protein has one entry. Among about 830,000 distinct CDR3 sequences listed, around a third were seen once. These receptors lack a known antigen. The material was cultured CD8+ T cells from PBMCs, obtained from culture after CMV antigen stimulation. The receptors here all came from a human donor in good health (CMV status not recorded). Some clones in this sample may be carry-over from other donors' samples. The CDR3 runs from the conserved cysteine through the conserved F or W. The D gene is left open where the match is weak. Size values are once, few and many counts, or a class for expanded clones, and some rows have none.

J gene: TRBJ2-2; clone size: NA; CDR3 length: 16; D gene: TRBD1; V gene: TRBV6-1; CDR3 DNA: TGTGCCAGCGGCGTGGTAGGGGGCAGTATGCCCGGGGAGCTGTTTTTT; CDR3 protein: CASGVVGGSMPGELFF
J gene: TRBJ2-3; clone size: NA; CDR3 length: 15; D gene: NA; V gene: TRBV19; CDR3 DNA: TGTGCCAGTAGTATAGTCGCGGTTAGCAATCAGCCCCAGTATTTT; CDR3 protein: CASSIVAVSNQPQYF
J gene: TRBJ2-1; clone size: NA; CDR3 length: 14; D gene: NA; V gene: TRBV10-3; CDR3 DNA: TGTGCCATCAGCGGGACGATAGGGGGCAATGAGCAGTTCTTC; CDR3 protein: CAISGTIGGNEQFF
J gene: TRBJ1-3; clone size: few; CDR3 length: 16; D gene: TRBD1; V gene: TRBV6-5; CDR3 DNA: TGTGCCAGCAGACTCGGACAGGGGGCGCGCGGAAACACCATATATTTT; CDR3 protein: CASRLGQGARGNTIYF
J gene: TRBJ2-1; clone size: many; CDR3 length: 15; D gene: NA; V gene: TRBV7-9; CDR3 DNA: TGTGCCAGCAGCTTTGGGGGGGCGCCCGGGAATGAGCAGTTCTTC; CDR3 protein: CASSFGGAPGNEQFF
J gene: TRBJ1-1; clone size: NA; CDR3 length: 13; D gene: TRBD1; V gene: TRBV11-3; CDR3 DNA: TGTGCCAGCAGCTTAGGGACAGGACTCGAAGCTTTCTTT; CDR3 protein: CASSLGTGLEAFF
J gene: TRBJ2-4; clone size: NA; CDR3 length: 16; D gene: NA; V gene: TRBV7-9; CDR3 DNA: TGTGCCAGCAGCTTAGAGGGGTCACTAGCCAAAAACATTCAGTACTTC; CDR3 protein: CASSLEGSLAKNIQYF
J gene: TRBJ1-2; clone size: few; CDR3 length: 14; D gene: TRBD1; V gene: TRBV6-5; CDR3 DNA: TGTGCCAGCACTATGACTCGGACAGGGGATGGCTACACCTTC; CDR3 protein: CASTMTRTGDGYTF
J gene: TRBJ2-1; clone size: many; CDR3 length: 17; D gene: NA; V gene: TRBV7-2; CDR3 DNA: TGTGCCAGCAGCTTTCAGTCAGGGCGGAGTTACTACAATGAGCAGTTCTTC; CDR3 protein: CASSFQSGRSYYNEQFF
J gene: TRBJ1-3; clone size: NA; CDR3 length: 14; D gene: NA; V gene: TRBV7-9; CDR3 DNA: TGTGCCAGCAGGCCCGGTTCCTCTGGAAACACCATATATTTT; CDR3 protein: CASRPGSSGNTIYF
J gene: TRBJ1-5; clone size: NA; CDR3 length: 14; D gene: NA; V gene: TRBV27; CDR3 DNA: TGTGCCAGCAGGGAGGGAGTCGGCAATCAGCCCCAGCATTTT; CDR3 protein: CASREGVGNQPQHF
J gene: TRBJ2-1; clone size: many; CDR3 length: 16; D gene: NA; V gene: TRBV7-3; CDR3 DNA: TGTGCCAGCAGCTTAGGAGGGGGGGGGATTAACAATGAGCAGTTCTTC; CDR3 protein: CASSLGGGGINNEQFF
J gene: TRBJ2-1; clone size: few; CDR3 length: 12; D gene: NA; V gene: TRBV7-9; CDR3 DNA: TGTGCCAGCAGTGCCCCGCCTGATGAGCAGTTCTTC; CDR3 protein: CASSAPPDEQFF
J gene: TRBJ2-2; clone size: few; CDR3 length: 18; D gene: NA; V gene: TRBV7-9; CDR3 DNA: TGTGCCAGCAGCCCGGAGCAGGACCACTTCGCGAACACCGGGGAGCTGTTTTTT; CDR3 protein: CASSPEQDHFANTGELFF
J gene: TRBJ2-7; clone size: NA; CDR3 length: 14; D gene: NA; V gene: TRBV27; CDR3 DNA: TGTGCCAGCAGTTTATCGCGGAGGGGCGACGAGCAGTACTTC; CDR3 protein: CASSLSRRGDEQYF
J gene: TRBJ2-1; clone size: NA; CDR3 length: 13; D gene: NA; V gene: TRBV5-6; CDR3 DNA: TGTGCCAGCAGCCCAAACAGTGCCCTGGTGCAGTTCTTC; CDR3 protein: CASSPNSALVQFF
J gene: TRBJ2-2; clone size: NA; CDR3 length: 13; D gene: TRBD1; V gene: TRBV2; CDR3 DNA: TGTGCCAGGGGACAGCTGAACACCGGGGAGCTGTTTTTT; CDR3 protein: CARGQLNTGELFF
J gene: TRBJ2-3; clone size: few; CDR3 length: 15; D gene: TRBD2; V gene: TRBV4-3; CDR3 DNA: TGCGCCAGCAGCCCGAACGGGGAGGGGACAGATACGCAGTATTTT; CDR3 protein: CASSPNGEGTDTQYF
J gene: TRBJ2-5; clone size: few; CDR3 length: 15; D gene: NA; V gene: TRBV6-6; CDR3 DNA: TGTGCCAGCAGTTACCCAGGGGAGAGTGGGGAGACCCAGTACTTC; CDR3 protein: CASSYPGESGETQYF
J gene: TRBJ1-6; clone size: NA; CDR3 length: 15; D gene: NA; V gene: TRBV19; CDR3 DNA: TGTGCCAGTAGTTTCATACGGGACACTCCTCGGCCCCTCCACTTT; CDR3 protein: CASSFIRDTPRPLHF
J gene: TRBJ2-5; clone size: NA; CDR3 length: 12; D gene: TRBD1; V gene: TRBV2; CDR3 DNA: TGTGCCACTAGGGGGCCACAAGAGACCCAGTACTTC; CDR3 protein: CATRGPQETQYF
J gene: TRBJ2-1; clone size: few; CDR3 length: 15; D gene: TRBD2; V gene: TRBV7-6; CDR3 DNA: TGTGCCAGCAGCTTTGTAGCGGGGGAGTACAATGAGCAGTTCTTC; CDR3 protein: CASSFVAGEYNEQFF
J gene: TRBJ1-5; clone size: few; CDR3 length: 14; D gene: TRBD1; V gene: TRBV27; CDR3 DNA: TGTGCCAGCAGTTTTGCAGGGGGGTATCAGCCCCAGCATTTT; CDR3 protein: CASSFAGGYQPQHF
J gene: TRBJ1-3; clone size: NA; CDR3 length: 16; D gene: NA; V gene: TRBV11-1; CDR3 DNA: TGTGCCAGCAGCTCGTGGACGGTAGACCAAGGAAACACCATATATTTT; CDR3 protein: CASSSWTVDQGNTIYF
J gene: TRBJ2-1; clone size: few; CDR3 length: 16; D gene: NA; V gene: TRBV7-9; CDR3 DNA: TGTGCCAGCACCTCTGGGAGGGACAGGTTAATCGGTGAGCAGTTCTTC; CDR3 protein: CASTSGRDRLIGEQFF
J gene: TRBJ1-2; clone size: NA; CDR3 length: 14; D gene: TRBD1; V gene: TRBV7-9; CDR3 DNA: TGTGCCAGCAGCATTGAGACAGGGTCCTATGGCTACACCTTC; CDR3 protein: CASSIETGSYGYTF
J gene: TRBJ2-1; clone size: NA; CDR3 length: 17; D gene: TRBD2; V gene: TRBV4-2; CDR3 DNA: TGTGCCAGCAGCCAGGAGTCTGGGACTAGCTCCTACAATGAGCAGTTCTTC; CDR3 protein: CASSQESGTSSYNEQFF
J gene: TRBJ1-1; clone size: few; CDR3 length: 14; D gene: NA; V gene: TRBV7-9; CDR3 DNA: TGTGCCAGCACCCAGTCCCAGGCGTCGCCTGAAGCTTTCTTT; CDR3 protein: CASTQSQASPEAFF
J gene: TRBJ1-2; clone size: many; CDR3 length: 15; D gene: NA; V gene: TRBV7-2; CDR3 DNA: TGTGCCAGCAGCTTAGCAGGGGGGGTAGACTATGGCTACACCTTC; CDR3 protein: CASSLAGGVDYGYTF
J gene: TRBJ1-1; clone size: few; CDR3 length: 14; D gene: TRBD1; V gene: TRBV6-5; CDR3 DNA: TGTGCCAGCAGCCGGGACAGGGGCCGCACTGAAGCTTTCTTT; CDR3 protein: CASSRDRGRTEAFF
J gene: TRBJ2-1; clone size: NA; CDR3 length: 16; D gene: TRBD1; V gene: TRBV6-5; CDR3 DNA: TGTGCCAGCAGTAGTTCTCAGGGACAGGGGGCCGGTGAGCAGTTCTTC; CDR3 protein: CASSSSQGQGAGEQFF
J gene: TRBJ2-1; clone size: few; CDR3 length: 15; D gene: NA; V gene: TRBV7-6; CDR3 DNA: TGTGCCAGCAGTATACGGGACGGACTACACAATGAGCAGTTCTTC; CDR3 protein: CASSIRDGLHNEQFF
J gene: TRBJ1-2; clone size: many; CDR3 length: 14; D gene: TRBD1; V gene: TRBV7-8; CDR3 DNA: TGTGCCAGCAGCCCGAGACAGGGGAACTATGGCTACACCTTC; CDR3 protein: CASSPRQGNYGYTF
J gene: TRBJ1-2; clone size: few; CDR3 length: 19; D gene: TRBD1; V gene: TRBV12-3/TRBV12-4; CDR3 DNA: TGTGCCAGCAGTTTATTACCACAGGGGCAGCGAGATTTTAACTATGGCTACACCTTC; CDR3 protein: CASSLLPQGQRDFNYGYTF
J gene: TRBJ2-1; clone size: NA; CDR3 length: 15; D gene: NA; V gene: TRBV6-2/TRBV6-3; CDR3 DNA: TGTGCCAGCACTGAGGGACACCCCCGGAGGAATGAGCAGTTCTTC; CDR3 protein: CASTEGHPRRNEQFF
J gene: TRBJ1-2; clone size: NA; CDR3 length: 14; D gene: TRBD1; V gene: TRBV7-6; CDR3 DNA: TGTGCCAGCAGCTTAATGGCAGGGACAGATGGCTACACCTTC; CDR3 protein: CASSLMAGTDGYTF
J gene: TRBJ1-5; clone size: few; CDR3 length: 16; D gene: NA; V gene: TRBV6-1; CDR3 DNA: TGTGCCAGCAGCGGACCTACAGGGAAGGGTTTTCAGCCCCAGCATTTT; CDR3 protein: CASSGPTGKGFQPQHF
J gene: TRBJ2-1; clone size: NA; CDR3 length: 16; D gene: NA; V gene: TRBV23-1; CDR3 DNA: TGCGCCAGCAGCCGATCAGCTGTGAGCTCCTACAATGAGCAGTTCTTC; CDR3 protein: CASSRSAVSSYNEQFF
J gene: TRBJ2-5; clone size: many; CDR3 length: 15; D gene: TRBD1; V gene: TRBV7-2; CDR3 DNA: TGTGCCAGCAGCTTCCGGGACAGGGTGGGGGAGACCCAGTACTTC; CDR3 protein: CASSFRDRVGETQYF
J gene: TRBJ1-1; clone size: NA; CDR3 length: 15; D gene: TRBD1; V gene: TRBV6-5; CDR3 DNA: TGTGCCAGCAGTTACTCCGGGACAGGGTCCACTGAAGCTTTCTTT; CDR3 protein: CASSYSGTGSTEAFF
J gene: TRBJ2-2; clone size: NA; CDR3 length: 14; D gene: TRBD2; V gene: TRBV5-5; CDR3 DNA: TGTGCCAGCAGCCCCCGCGGGACTAACGGGGAGCTGTTTTTT; CDR3 protein: CASSPRGTNGELFF
J gene: TRBJ2-1; clone size: NA; CDR3 length: 17; D gene: TRBD1; V gene: TRBV12-3/TRBV12-4; CDR3 DNA: TGTGCCAGCAGTTTAGCACCAACAGGGGGCAGAGGGGATGAGCAGTTCTTC; CDR3 protein: CASSLAPTGGRGDEQFF